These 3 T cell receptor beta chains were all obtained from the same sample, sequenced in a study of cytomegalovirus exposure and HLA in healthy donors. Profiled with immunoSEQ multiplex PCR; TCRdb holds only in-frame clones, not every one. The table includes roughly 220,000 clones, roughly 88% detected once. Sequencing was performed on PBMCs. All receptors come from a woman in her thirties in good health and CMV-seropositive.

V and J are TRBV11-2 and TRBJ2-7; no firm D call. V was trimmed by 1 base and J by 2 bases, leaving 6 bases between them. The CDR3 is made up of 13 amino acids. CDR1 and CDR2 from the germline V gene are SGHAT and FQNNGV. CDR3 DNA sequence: TGTGCCAGCAGCTTAGCTGCCCCCTACGAGCAGTACTTC. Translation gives CASSLAAPYEQYF.

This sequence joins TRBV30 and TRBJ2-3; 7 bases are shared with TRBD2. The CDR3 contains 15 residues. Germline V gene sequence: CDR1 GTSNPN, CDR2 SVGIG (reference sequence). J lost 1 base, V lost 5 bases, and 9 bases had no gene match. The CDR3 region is CAWGEGTSGTDTQYF. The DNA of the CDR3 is TGTGCCTGGGGGGAGGGCACTAGCGGCACAGATACGCAGTATTTT.

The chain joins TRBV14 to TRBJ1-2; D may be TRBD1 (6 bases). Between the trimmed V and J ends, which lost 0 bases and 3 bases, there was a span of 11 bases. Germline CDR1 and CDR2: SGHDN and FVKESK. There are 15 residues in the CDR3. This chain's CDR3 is CASSQEVRGHYGYTF. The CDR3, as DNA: TGTGCCAGCAGCCAAGAAGTCCGGGGGCACTATGGCTACACCTTC.